This T cell receptor beta chain was identified during a study of shared clonotypes between healthy human individuals (TCRdb year 2020). With respect to the entire study: A few men and two women, aged 18 to 49 years, made up the cohort. For each donor, three plates each were used for CD4 naive and CD4 memory, two plates were used for CD8 naive, and one plate was used for CD8 memory. Blood TCR repertoires of about five healthy adults were deeply sequenced to estimate repertoire size and the extent of clonotype sharing between individuals. Libraries were prepared and TCR repertoires were sequenced by different laboratories using diverse techniques, in order to increase sequencing depth and limit assay-specific biases. Between about 0.8 and 8.9 billion PBMCs per donor were obtained by leukapheresis. Overall study results and their limits: Because the study included only a small number of donors, the genetic and exposure-history diversity represented was limited. Compared with non-shared clonotypes, the clonotypes found in all four sorted-subset donors had higher generation probabilities. Approximately 5% of naive CD4, around 4% of naive CD8, 2.3% of memory CD4, and around 0.42% of memory CD8 clonotypes were shared across several donors. Sampling was restricted to blood, and TCR repertoires in tissue are likely to differ from TCR repertoires in blood. Naive subsets generally had larger estimated clonotype richness than memory subsets. Pairwise subsampling led to the expectation that sequencing depth would affect the degree of clonotype sharing among donors. Rarefaction of sorted-subset datasets indicated incomplete sequencing despite the large sequencing depth.

TCR CDR3 regions were amplified from genomic DNA by multiplex PCR using the deep immunoSEQ assay. For each cell subset, the extracted genomic DNA was distributed evenly across all wells of several immunoSEQ 96-well plates, and each plate served as one replicate. For sorted subsets, roughly 200 ng genomic DNA, equal to approximately 30,000 T cell genomes, was loaded into each replicate PCR. The purified libraries were quantified using a Qubit 3.0 fluorometer, sized with a Bioanalyzer 2100, and then quantified again using the KAPA Library Quantification kit. Each immunoSEQ 96-well plate was sequenced on its own single-read 150-cycle Illumina NextSeq 550 flow cell. In the source study's methods: The immunoSEQ output contained only junctional sequences without quality scores, so filtering could not match that applied to full-length reads. Sequences were annotated with PyIR, a Python wrapper for IgBLAST v1.9, using IMGT germline references to assign V/J genes and CDR3. Reads were filtered out if the reads had weak V/J assignments (E-value above 1e-6), no CDR3, stop codons, out-of-frame junctions, or ambiguous translated residues. V3J clonotypes were defined by identical inferred V gene, J gene, and CDR3 amino acid sequence. Percentage overlap between repertoires was computed as shared unique clonotypes divided by the size of the smaller repertoire. Richness of each repertoire was evaluated using RTK rarefaction, the Chao1 estimator, and Recon v2.1 estimates of unobserved clonotypes. OLGA was used to compute generation probabilities for all TCRbeta clonotypes that the gDNA method yielded from a few donors. Not all clones reach the TCRdb copy of this immuneACCESS table, which keeps in-frame sequences only. Checked studies attribute under half of the gap to unresolved V genes and leave the rest unexplained. V, J and clone size were drawn from that table, and D and trimming were deduced from the DNA. This sample gives about 600,000 clones in total; 97% of them show up just once. Jointly, the top ten make up roughly 0.05% of the sample.

In the case of this clone: No cognate antigen has been identified for it. No qualities accompany the bases; no much larger clone lies one base away.

The CDR3 goes from the cysteine to the phenylalanine over 12 residues. The entry retains the CDR3 DNA only, 36 bases that are in frame from base 1. Relative to germline, V is 9 bases shorter and J is 4 bases shorter, with 13 bases between their ends. Taken from the germline V gene, the CDR1 and CDR2 loops are MDHEN and SYDVKM. Healthy HIV-negative adults with no recently reported acute infections or vaccinations were included as donors. Every donor was a Caucasian adult residing in Nashville, Tennessee, USA. Magnetic negative selection was used to enrich CD4+ T cells, after which naive cells were positively selected on CD45RA and the negative fraction became the memory subset. After blood collection by leukapheresis, PBMCs were isolated using Ficoll-Histopaque density gradient centrifugation and then cryopreserved in the vapor phase of liquid nitrogen. Purity and quantity of every magnetically sorted T cell population were checked by analytical flow cytometry. Each sorted fraction had its genomic DNA isolated and then quantified by UV absorbance on a Nanodrop 2000c.

The sequenced sample consisted of naive CD4+ T cells sorted from blood. The cell subset or site label, as the study defines it: CD45RA+ positively selected. The source of this sequence is a woman aged 25 to 39 in good health. The sequence joins TRBV28 to TRBJ2-7, with a weak D call of TRBD1 (5 bases match). The CDR3 has the sequence CASKTALYEQYF. The bases read TGTGCCAGTAAGACAGCGCTGTACGAGCAGTACTTC.